This TCR beta chain was retrieved from a study of T cell responses to AZD1222 COVID-19 vaccine. The study, taken as a whole, reports: Baseline testing showed seropositivity in only a handful of AZD1222 recipients. Unmutated variant regions reportedly attract nearly half of all spike-specific TCRs.

Sequencing was performed with immunoSEQ multiplex PCR; in TCRdb, only in-frame clones are kept and a portion is missing. The table lists 85,000 to 90,000 clones, about 93% of them singletons. Regarding this clone: Its antigen is currently unknown.

The sequencing used peripheral blood, collected on day 0 of MenACWY control vaccination. The sequence was collected from an adult in good health.

The CDR3 here is CATGGQAEGTQYF. Written as DNA, the CDR3 is TGTGCCACTGGGGGGCAGGCGGAGGGGACCCAGTACTTC. The chain couples TRBV6-5 to TRBJ2-5; either TRBD1 or TRBD2 may supply D (6 bases each). Per the germline V gene, CDR1 is MNHEY and CDR2 is SVGAGI. The CDR3 runs to 13 residues. The ends were cut back, 10 bases at V and 7 bases at J, with 19 bases in the middle.